The 23 T cell receptor beta chains below were found in one sample sequenced in a study of early T cells in non-severe SARS-CoV-2 infection. TCRdb analysed the 5' RACE reads with MiXCR anew, one entry per CDR3 protein. The profile shows 45,000 to 55,000 distinct CDR3 sequences, 7.7% of them singletons. Sequencing was done on a sample of whole blood. These TCRs come from an adult who was a healthcare worker with PCR-confirmed SARS-CoV-2 infection or an uninfected control (not recorded which).

The rearrangement joins TRBV27 to TRBJ2-3; D may correspond to TRBD1 or TRBD2 (5 bases each). Trimming cost V 2 bases and J 4 bases, with 16 bases left between them. The CDR3 sequence is 16 residues long. Germline V lookup: CDR1 MNHEY, CDR2 SMNVEV (reference sequence). CDR3 in amino acids: CASSLRGYRGPDTQYF. The DNA of the CDR3 is TGTGCCAGCAGTTTAAGGGGCTACAGAGGGCCAGATACGCAGTATTTT.

This clonotype appeared many times. The rearrangement links TRBV21-1 to TRBJ1-6. TRBV21-1 is deemed a pseudogene. CDR3 size: 17 residues. CDR3 residues: CASSNAQPSSYNSPLHF. CDR3 coding DNA: TGTGCCAGCAGCAATGCGCAGCCAAGCTCCTATAATTCACCCCTCCACTTT.

This clonotype was counted only a few times. J is TRBJ2-7 and V is TRBV29-1; the match to TRBD1 covers 9 bases. After removal of 8 bases from V and 3 bases from J, the junction contained 14 bases not matched to a gene. CDR1 is SQVTM and CDR2 is ANQGSEA in the germline V gene. The CDR3 has 15 residues. The CDR3, as DNA: TGCAGCACTGTTTTCGCTCGGGGACAGGGCTACGAGCAGTACTTC. Translation: CSTVFARGQGYEQYF.

The CDR3 nucleotides are TGTGCCAGCAGCTTACCGGGACTAGCGGGAACAGATACGCAGTATTTT. This encodes CASSLPGLAGTDTQYF. The chain couples TRBV5-4 to TRBJ2-3; the match to TRBD2 covers 13 bases. CDR3 length: 16 amino acids. The V and J ends lost 2 bases and 3 bases, in that order; junction bases with no gene match: 3. Germline V gives CDR1 SGHNT, CDR2 YYREEE (reference sequence). The full variable domain, completed using reference TRBV5-4 and TRBJ2-3, is ETGVTQSPTHLIKTRGQQVTLRCSSQSGHNTVSWYQQALGQGPQFIFQYYREEENGRGNFPPRFSGLQFPNYSSELNVNALELDDSALYLCASSLPGLAGTDTQYFGPGTRLTVL.

Only a few counts were recorded for this clonotype. The chain links TRBV30 to TRBJ1-5; 8 bases align to TRBD1. This CDR3 comprises 14 residues. J gave up 9 bases and V 1 base, and 8 bases lay outside the gene matches. CDR1 and CDR2 (germline): GTSNPN, SVGIG (reference sequence). CDR3 in DNA: TGTGCCTGGAGTGGTAACAGGGGGTCGGGGCCCCAGCATTTT. Translating gives CAWSGNRGSGPQHF.

This clonotype was found a few times. The gene calls are TRBV11-2 and TRBJ2-2; 10 bases fit TRBD2. Germline V gene sequence: CDR1 SGHAT, CDR2 FQNNGV. The length of the CDR3 is 16 residues. V was clipped by 4 bases and J by 6 bases; unmatched bases: 8. CDR3 nucleotide sequence: TGTGCCAGCAGCTCAGATTCCGGGACTAGCGCCGGGGAGCTGTTTTTT. Protein: CASSSDSGTSAGELFF.

This clonotype came up many times. The rearrangement links TRBV28 to TRBJ1-6; D remains ambiguous. V lost 4 bases, J lost 8 bases, and 12 bases lay in between. In germline, CDR1 is MDHEN, CDR2 SYDVKM. The CDR3 covers 14 residues. CDR3 region: CASSSRDWDSPLHF. The CDR3 bases are TGTGCCAGCAGTTCCCGGGATTGGGATTCACCCCTCCACTTT.

This clonotype appeared a few times. The chain couples TRBV4-2 to TRBJ1-1; no reliable D call. From germline, CDR1 is LGHNA and CDR2 YNFKEQ. CDR3 length: 13 amino acids. V was shortened by 1 base and J by 4 bases, with 7 bases between the two germline ends. CDR3 bases: TGTGCCAGCAGCCAAGTCCCCGGCACTGAAGCTTTCTTT. Protein: CASSQVPGTEAFF.

A few counts support this clonotype. The CDR3 DNA reads as TGTGCCAGCAGCTTAGGAGGAGGGTACGAGCAGTACTTC. It translates to CASSLGGGYEQYF. The chain combines TRBV7-9 with TRBJ2-7, with D maybe TRBD2 (6 bases). This CDR3 region has 13 residues. Looked up from germline, CDR1 is SEHNR and CDR2 is FQNEAQ (reference sequence). Trimming shortened V by 1 base and J by 4 bases, and 8 bases separated the two germline ends. The full variable domain, rest sourced from reference TRBV7-9 and TRBJ2-7, is DTGVSQNPRHKITKRGQNVTFRCDPISEHNRLYWYRQTLGQGPEFLTYFQNEAQLEKSRLLSDRFSAERPKGSFSTLEIQRTEQGDSAMYLCASSLGGGYEQYFGPGTRLTVT.

This clonotype appeared many times. This chain joins TRBV12-3 or TRBV12-4 and TRBJ1-1; TRBD1 aligns across 9 bases. V lost 5 bases to trimming and J lost 8 bases; unmatched junction nucleotides: 3. The CDR3 consists of 12 residues. The CDR3 is CASSQGQGEAFF. CDR3 coding DNA: TGTGCCAGCAGTCAAGGACAGGGGGAAGCTTTCTTT.

This clonotype was seen many times. The chain links TRBV27 to TRBJ1-6; TRBD1 matches at 9 bases. This CDR3 region has 15 residues. From germline, CDR1 is MNHEY and CDR2 SMNVEV (reference sequence). V shed 3 bases and J 8 bases; nucleotides not matched to a gene: 5. The CDR3 reads CASSLYRGRDSPLHF. The CDR3 DNA reads TGTGCCAGCAGTTTGTACAGGGGGCGCGATTCACCCCTCCACTTT.

J is TRBJ1-3 and V is TRBV9; TRBD1 matches 7 bases. The germline V gene encodes CDR1 SGDLS and CDR2 YYNGEE. V dropped 4 bases and J dropped 0; count of bases not matched to a gene: 10. The CDR3 consists of 17 residues. The CDR3 DNA is TGTGCCAGCAGCCCAGGGGGGAGTAAGAGCTCTGGAAACACCATATATTTT. This gives the protein CASSPGGSKSSGNTIYF.

This clonotype was seen a few times. Being one base from a much bigger clone, this may be a read error. This chain links TRBV18 with TRBJ1-1; weak D call: TRBD1 (6 bases). CDR1 and CDR2 (germline): KGHSH, LQKENI. V was cut by 1 base and J by 6 bases, with 21 bases left in between. The CDR3 runs to 17 residues. The CDR3 DNA is TGTGCCAGCTCACCACAGGGATCGGGGGCATATAACGCTGAAGCTTTCTTT. Residues: CASSPQGSGAYNAEAFF. The entire variable domain, with the rest obtained from reference TRBV18 and TRBJ1-1, is as follows: NAGVMQNPRHLVRRRGQEARLRCSPMKGHSHVYWYRQLPEEGLKFMVYLQKENIIDESGMPKERFSAEFPKEGPSILRIQQVVRGDSAAYFCASSPQGSGAYNAEAFFGQGTRLTVV.

At least ten counts were recorded for this clonotype. V usage is TRBV11-2 and J usage is TRBJ2-2, with D possibly matching TRBD1 (5 bases). Trimming removed 6 bases at V and 5 bases at J, with 13 bases between. The CDR3 runs to 14 residues. Per the germline V gene, CDR1 is SGHAT and CDR2 is FQNNGV. The CDR3 here is CASRPIQGTGELFF. The CDR3 bases are TGTGCCAGCAGACCTATCCAGGGAACCGGGGAGCTGTTTTTT.

The chain is built from TRBV5-1 and TRBJ1-4, with 7 bases that match TRBD1. This CDR3 region has 15 residues. CDR1 and CDR2 (germline): SGHRS, YFSETQ. After removal of 4 bases from V and 4 bases from J, the junction contained 7 bases not matched to a gene. The CDR3 DNA sequence: TGCGCCAGCAGCCGAGAGGGGGCGGGTAATGAAAAACTGTTTTTT. Amino acids: CASSREGAGNEKLFF. Using reference TRBV5-1 and TRBJ1-4 for the parts outside the CDR3, the full variable domain is KAGVTQTPRYLIKTRGQQVTLSCSPISGHRSVSWYQQTPGQGLQFLFEYFSETQRNKGNFPGRFSGRQFSNSRSEMNVSTLELGDSALYLCASSREGAGNEKLFFGSGTQLSVL.

This clonotype was counted ten times or more. J is TRBJ2-7 and V is TRBV11-2, with 9 positions matching TRBD1. There are 14 residues in the CDR3. V shed 5 bases and J 3 bases; nucleotides not matched to a gene: 5. Germline V gene lookup returns CDR1 SGHAT and CDR2 FQNNGV. CDR3 amino acids: CASSNGTGNYEQYF. CDR3 coding DNA: TGTGCCAGCAGCAATGGGACAGGGAACTACGAGCAGTACTTC.

The sample holds many counts of this clonotype. The gene calls are TRBV30 and TRBJ1-3; D is uncertain. Between the trimmed V and J ends, which lost 3 bases and 4 bases, there was a span of 7 bases. The CDR3 is made up of 12 amino acids. Germline V lookup: CDR1 GTSNPN, CDR2 SVGIG (reference sequence). The CDR3 protein is CAWRPSGNTIYF. CDR3 DNA: TGTGCCTGGAGACCCAGCGGAAACACCATATATTTT. Drawing the rest from reference TRBV30 and TRBJ1-3, the complete variable domain is SQTIHQWPATLVQPVGSPLSLECTVEGTSNPNLYWYRQAAGRGLQLLFYSVGIGQISSEVPQNLSASRPQDRQFILSSKKLLLSDSGFYLCAWRPSGNTIYFGEGSWLTVV.

There are a few counts of this clonotype. V usage is TRBV20-1 and J usage is TRBJ2-1, with 9 nucleotides matching TRBD1. The CDR3 extends over 14 amino acids. The trim removed 5 bases at V and 3 bases at J, leaving 5 bases unmatched. Looked up from germline, CDR1 is DFQATT and CDR2 is SNEGSKA (reference sequence). The CDR3 loop reads CSAQGQGNYNEQFF. DNA of the CDR3: TGCAGTGCTCAGGGACAGGGAAACTACAATGAGCAGTTCTTC.

The V gene is TRBV29-1, the J gene TRBJ1-1; D remains unclear. Between the trimmed V and J ends, which lost 4 bases and 4 bases, there was a span of 7 bases. This CDR3 spans 11 amino acids. In germline, CDR1 is SQVTM, CDR2 ANQGSEA. CDR3 coding DNA: TGCAGCGTTGTTCCGGGCACTGAAGCTTTCTTT. Its protein product is CSVVPGTEAFF.

This rearrangement joins TRBV28 to TRBJ2-3, with D possibly matching TRBD1 (5 bases). CDR1 is MDHEN, CDR2 SYDVKM, per germline. The CDR3 length is 15 residues. V lost 6 bases to trimming and J lost 0 bases, with 13 bases between them. CDR3 coding DNA: TGTGCCAGCAGCCGTCCCCGGACAAGCACAGATACGCAGTATTTT. This sequence encodes CASSRPRTSTDTQYF.

This clonotype showed up just a few times. J is TRBJ2-3 and V is TRBV19; 7 bases are shared with TRBD2. This CDR3 spans 12 amino acids. CDR1 and CDR2 (germline): LNHDA, SQIVND (reference sequence). V was pared by 7 bases and J by 7 bases, with 5 bases of the junction left unmatched. In DNA, the CDR3 is TGTGCCAGTACTGTCGGGGGGAATACGCAGTATTTT. Its protein is CASTVGGNTQYF. Full variable domain (rest looked up from reference TRBV19 and TRBJ2-3): DGGITQSPKYLFRKEGQNVTLSCEQNLNHDAMYWYRQDPGQGLRLIYYSQIVNDFQKGDIAEGYSVSREKKESFPLTVTSAQKNPTAFYLCASTVGGNTQYFGPGTRLTVL.

The chain links TRBV19 to TRBJ2-6, with no clear D. The CDR3 runs 14 residues. CDR1 and CDR2 from the germline V gene are LNHDA and SQIVND (reference sequence). Between the trimmed V and J ends, which lost 10 bases and 0 bases, there was a span of 10 bases. In DNA form, the CDR3 reads TGTGCCACCACGGAGAGCTCTGGGGCCAACGTCCTGACTTTC. Translating gives CATTESSGANVLTF.

This clonotype was counted a few times. The chain joins TRBV28 to TRBJ2-5; 7 bases map to TRBD1. The CDR3 consists of 13 residues. Germline V gene lookup returns CDR1 MDHEN and CDR2 SYDVKM. With V trimmed by 6 bases and J by 2 bases, 3 bases remained unmatched. The CDR3 DNA reads as TGTGCCAGCAGCCGGACAGGACAAGAGACCCAGTACTTC. It specifies CASSRTGQETQYF.